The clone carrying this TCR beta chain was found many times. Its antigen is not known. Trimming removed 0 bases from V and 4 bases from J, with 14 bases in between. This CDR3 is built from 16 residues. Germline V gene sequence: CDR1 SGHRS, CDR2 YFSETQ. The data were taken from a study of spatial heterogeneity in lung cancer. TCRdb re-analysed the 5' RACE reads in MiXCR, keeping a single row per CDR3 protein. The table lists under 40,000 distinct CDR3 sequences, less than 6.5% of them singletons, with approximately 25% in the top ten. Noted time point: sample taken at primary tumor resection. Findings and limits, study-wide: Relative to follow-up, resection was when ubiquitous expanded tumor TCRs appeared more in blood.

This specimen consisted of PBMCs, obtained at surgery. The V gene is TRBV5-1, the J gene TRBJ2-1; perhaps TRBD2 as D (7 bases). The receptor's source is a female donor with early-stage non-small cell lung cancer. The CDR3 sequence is CASSLVSGGVYNEQFF. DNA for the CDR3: TGCGCCAGCAGCTTGGTTTCGGGGGGCGTTTACAATGAGCAGTTCTTC. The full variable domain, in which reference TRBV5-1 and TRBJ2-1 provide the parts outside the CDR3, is KAGVTQTPRYLIKTRGQQVTLSCSPISGHRSVSWYQQTPGQGLQFLFEYFSETQRNKGNFPGRFSGRQFSNSRSEMNVSTLELGDSALYLCASSLVSGGVYNEQFFGPGTRLTVL.